This T cell receptor beta chain is from a study of T cell repertoires in cytomegalovirus infection. The overall study: Public TCR beta signatures were indicative of both CMV infection and a matching HLA type.

TCRdb analysed the reads with MiXCR anew, one entry per CDR3 protein. The sample gives tens of thousands of distinct CDR3 sequences, roughly 19% of which show up once; roughly 50% is in the top ten. General study findings and limits: HLA-C-restricted CMV clonotypes gave the most frequent clonotype in two of eight donors. Summed frequency of public TCR beta families distinguished CMV carriers with the relevant HLA.

Points on this clonotype: What it binds is not known.

Germline V lookup: CDR1 SGDLS, CDR2 YYNGEE. This CDR3 region has 14 residues. V lost 4 bases, J lost 0 bases, and 8 bases lay in between. The TCR originated in a human donor in good health (CMV status not recorded). Some clones in this sample may be carry-over from other donors' samples. The chain employs TRBV9 and TRBJ1-5; D gene ambiguous. The material sequenced was CD8+ T cells from cultured PBMCs, taken from culture after CMV antigen stimulation. The CDR3 loop is CASSKDHSNQPQHF. CDR3 DNA: TGTGCCAGCAGCAAAGACCATAGCAATCAGCCCCAGCATTTT.